What follows are 18 T cell receptor beta chains derived from one specimen sequenced in a study of response to subunit inactivated influenza vaccine. TCRdb itself ran the RT-PCR reads through MiXCR, one entry per CDR3 protein. The sample contains hundreds of thousands of distinct CDR3 sequences, around 11% of which appear only once. A further study also used this sample, focusing on T cells expressing NK-cell markers. That source notes: A 5'RACE template switching approach incorporating UMIs was used to make TCR beta cDNA.

This specimen was PBMCs from blood, taken on the day of vaccination. The source is a man aged 45-65 years who received an inactivated influenza vaccine.

This clonotype occurred a few times. The chain carries TRBV11-2 and TRBJ2-2; D not certain. This CDR3 spans 16 amino acids. V lost 1 base and J lost 2, with 11 bases in between. CDR1 is SGHAT, CDR2 FQNNGV, per germline. The CDR3 nucleotides are TGTGCCAGCAGCTTAGCTGTCGGAGTTAACACCGGGGAGCTGTTTTTT. Translated, it gives CASSLAVGVNTGELFF.

This clonotype was counted only a few times. The chain employs TRBV11-2 and TRBJ2-5; the match to TRBD1 covers 8 bases. CDR1 SGHAT and CDR2 FQNNGV come from the germline V gene. V shed 1 base, J shed 4 bases, and the junction held 11 bases outside the gene matches. The CDR3 is 17 amino acids. The CDR3 sequence: CASSLVKSGGQGETQYF. In DNA form, the CDR3 reads TGTGCCAGCAGCTTAGTCAAAAGTGGAGGACAGGGAGAGACCCAGTACTTC.

CDR3 nucleotide sequence: TGCAGCGCCGGGGGGGTGGACGGGCGTGAGCAGTTCTTC. The encoded protein is CSAGGVDGREQFF. This sequence joins TRBV29-1 and TRBJ2-1; 8 nucleotides align to TRBD2. Trimming at V came to 7 bases and at J to 9 bases, leaving 11 bases not matched to a gene. The CDR3 consists of 13 residues. Per germline, CDR1 SQVTM and CDR2 ANQGSEA.

Concerning this clonotype: Given a much more abundant clone one base away, this may be a read error. V gene TRBV5-1 combines with J gene TRBJ2-7; D gene uncertain. The germline V gene has CDR1 SGHRS and CDR2 YFSETQ. The CDR3 spans 15 residues. CDR3 sequence: CASSLSPGDSHEQYF. DNA of the CDR3: TGCGCCAGCAGCTTGAGCCCCGGTGACTCCCACGAGCAGTACTTC.

This clonotype was seen a handful of times. The chain employs TRBV28 and TRBJ1-1; possibly TRBD1 for D (6 bases). Germline-derived CDR1 and CDR2 are MDHEN and SYDVKM. V was cut by 4 bases and J by 0 bases, with 15 bases left in between. There are 16 residues in the CDR3. The CDR3 DNA reads TGTGCCAGCAGTTCGGAGACAGGAAACATGAACACTGAAGCTTTCTTT. The encoded protein is CASSSETGNMNTEAFF.

This clonotype showed up just a few times. The chain couples TRBV7-9 to TRBJ2-2; 7 nucleotides match TRBD2. Trimming took 2 bases from V and 6 from J; bases not matched to a gene: 9. This CDR3 region has 16 residues. CDR1 is SEHNR and CDR2 is FQNEAQ in the germline V gene (reference sequence). In DNA, the CDR3 is TGTGCCAGCAGCTTACCCCCGGGGGGAGGCCCCGGGGAGCTGTTTTTT. Amino acids: CASSLPPGGGPGELFF.

The rearrangement uses TRBV5-1 and TRBJ2-7, with unresolved D. Trimming removed 4 bases at V and 2 bases at J, with 13 bases between. The CDR3 sequence is 14 residues long. CDR1 and CDR2 (germline): SGHRS, YFSETQ. The CDR3: CASSLGTLAYEQYF. In DNA form, the CDR3 reads TGCGCCAGCAGCCTCGGAACTCTTGCCTACGAGCAGTACTTC.

This clonotype was seen repeatedly, ten times or more. The chain is built from TRBV11-1 and TRBJ2-5, with D uncertain. Germline CDR1 is SGHAT and CDR2 is FQDESV (reference sequence). Between the trimmed V and J ends, which lost 5 bases and 2 bases, there was a span of 18 bases. The CDR3 extends over 16 amino acids. The CDR3, as DNA: TGTGCCAGCAGCCCGCGGCGTGCAGGAGTGCAAGAGACCCAGTACTTC. Its protein is CASSPRRAGVQETQYF.

DNA for the CDR3: TGTGCCAGCAGTTTTCATGGGGGCTGGAGCTACACCTTC. It codes for CASSFHGGWSYTF. The chain links TRBV12-3 or TRBV12-4 to TRBJ1-2, with D tentatively TRBD1 (6 bases). The V end was cut by 3 bases, the J end by 9 bases, with 14 bases between. CDR3 length: 13 residues.

This clonotype was counted only a few times. The chain links TRBV6-2 or TRBV6-3 to TRBJ2-1; 7 nucleotides align to TRBD1. CDR3 size: 17 residues. Germline V gene lookup returns CDR1 MNHEY and CDR2 SVGEGT. J gave up 5 bases and V 2 bases, and 12 bases lay outside the gene matches. In DNA, the CDR3 is TGTGCCAGCAGTTACACTACAGGGGAGATTGTTAACAATGAGCAGTTCTTC. Residues: CASSYTTGEIVNNEQFF.

The chain employs TRBV18 and TRBJ2-6; no definite D call. V shed 1 base and J shed 0 bases, with 13 bases lying between them. This CDR3 comprises 18 residues. Germline CDR1 KGHSH, CDR2 LQKENI. The CDR3 bases are TGTGCCAGCTCACCACAAGGTCTTCGGGTCTCTGGGGCCAACGTCCTGACTTTC. This sequence encodes CASSPQGLRVSGANVLTF.

The chain combines TRBV12-3 or TRBV12-4 with TRBJ2-1; 12 nucleotides match TRBD2. The ends lost 7 bases at V and 4 bases at J; junction bases unmatched: 14. This CDR3 contains 18 residues. The CDR3 region has the DNA TGTGCCAGCATCACGGAAAGAGGACTAGCGGGAAGGTACAATGAGCAGTTCTTC. Amino acid sequence: CASITERGLAGRYNEQFF.

A few counts support this clonotype. V usage is TRBV5-1 and J usage is TRBJ2-4; no definite D call. Germline CDR1 SGHRS, CDR2 YFSETQ. The CDR3 spans 17 residues. V was cut by 0 bases and J by 1 base, with 14 bases left in between. Written as DNA, the CDR3 is TGCGCCAGCAGCTTGGAATCAACAGTCATCGCCAAAAACATTCAGTACTTC. Amino acids: CASSLESTVIAKNIQYF.

Written as DNA, the CDR3 is TGCGCCAGCAGCTTGTGGGAACGAGAGGGCAATGAGCAGTTCTTC. Protein sequence: CASSLWEREGNEQFF. The chain is built from TRBV5-1 and TRBJ2-1, with D possibly matching TRBD2 (5 bases). This CDR3 is 15 amino acids long. CDR1 SGHRS and CDR2 YFSETQ come from the germline V gene. The V end lost 1 base, the J end lost 6 bases, and 14 bases lay between the germline ends. The full variable domain, with the rest looked up from reference TRBV5-1 and TRBJ2-1, is KAGVTQTPRYLIKTRGQQVTLSCSPISGHRSVSWYQQTPGQGLQFLFEYFSETQRNKGNFPGRFSGRQFSNSRSEMNVSTLELGDSALYLCASSLWEREGNEQFFGPGTRLTVL.

The chain combines TRBV29-1 with TRBJ1-3; D is unresolved. This CDR3 is built from 12 residues. The germline V gene encodes CDR1 SQVTM and CDR2 ANQGSEA. V was cut by 0 bases and J by 4 bases, with 4 bases left in between. The CDR3 bases are TGCAGCGTTGAAGAGGGAGGAAACACCATATATTTT. Its translation: CSVEEGGNTIYF.

In its sample, this clonotype was seen many times. The CDR3 sequence: CAWSVGTSLNIQYF. DNA of the CDR3: TGTGCCTGGAGTGTAGGGACTAGTCTGAACATTCAGTACTTC. This chain connects TRBV30 to TRBJ2-4; 8 bases agree with TRBD2. Looked up from germline, CDR1 is GTSNPN and CDR2 is SVGIG (reference sequence). J gave up 7 bases and V 0 bases, and 5 bases lay outside the gene matches. The CDR3 is 14 residues long.

The CDR3 is CSVAGTGGSNTGELFF. CDR3 bases: TGCAGCGTGGCCGGGACAGGGGGCTCGAACACCGGGGAGCTGTTTTTT. The chain combines TRBV29-1 with TRBJ2-2, with 12 bases that match TRBD1. This CDR3 spans 16 amino acids. Germline CDR1 reads SQVTM; CDR2 reads ANQGSEA. Trimming cost V 6 bases and J 0 bases; bases outside gene matches: 5.

This clonotype was observed a handful of times. The chain has TRBV4-3 and TRBJ1-2; no definite D call. The germline V gene has CDR1 LGHNA and CDR2 YSLEER. CDR3 length: 15 amino acids. With 0 bases removed from V and 1 base from J, the gap between germline ends came to 9 bases. CDR3: CASSQDNSFNYGYTF. The CDR3 DNA follows: TGCGCCAGCAGCCAAGATAACAGCTTTAACTATGGCTACACCTTC.